This T cell receptor (beta chain) stems from a study of T cell repertoires in cytomegalovirus infection. The wider study: In the study, CMV epitopes included recently identified HLA-C-restricted and well-studied HLA-B-restricted ones. Carrying CMV and the relevant HLA type showed in public TCR beta signatures.

This clonotype is labeled as medium-sized (0.01 to 0.1%). Its target is not known. MiXCR was run by TCRdb on the reads, yielding one entry per CDR3 protein. The sample shows some 350,000 distinct CDR3 sequences, 34% of them seen only once. Findings and limits, study-wide: The ex vivo response was dominated by HLA-C-restricted CMV-specific TCR beta clonotypes.

The receptor was derived from a human donor in good health (CMV status not recorded). Some clones in this sample may be carry-over from other donors' samples. The sample consisted of cultured PBMCs, taken from culture after CMV antigen stimulation.

CDR3 loop: CASGGSGNTIYF. For the CDR3, the DNA is TGTGCCAGCGGAGGCAGTGGAAACACCATATATTTT. This rearrangement joins TRBV7-2 to TRBJ1-3; D not certain. Trimming stripped 8 bases from V and 3 bases from J, with 8 bases between. The CDR3 spans 12 residues. Germline assignment: CDR1 SGHTA and CDR2 FQGNSA.